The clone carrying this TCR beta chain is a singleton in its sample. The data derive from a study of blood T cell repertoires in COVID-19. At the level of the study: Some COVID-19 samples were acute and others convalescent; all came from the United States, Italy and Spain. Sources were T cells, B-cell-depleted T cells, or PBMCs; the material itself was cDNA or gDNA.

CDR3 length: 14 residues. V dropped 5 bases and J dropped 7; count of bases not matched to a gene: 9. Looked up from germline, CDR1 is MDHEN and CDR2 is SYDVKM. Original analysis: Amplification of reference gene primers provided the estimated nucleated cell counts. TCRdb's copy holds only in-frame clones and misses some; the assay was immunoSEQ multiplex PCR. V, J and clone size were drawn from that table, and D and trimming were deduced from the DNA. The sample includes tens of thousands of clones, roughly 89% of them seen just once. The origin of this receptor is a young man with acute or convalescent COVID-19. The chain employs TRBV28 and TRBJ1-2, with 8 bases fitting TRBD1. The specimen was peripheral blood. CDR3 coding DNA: TGTGCCAGCAGTCGGATGAGACAGGGGACTGGCTACACCTTC. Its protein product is CASSRMRQGTGYTF.